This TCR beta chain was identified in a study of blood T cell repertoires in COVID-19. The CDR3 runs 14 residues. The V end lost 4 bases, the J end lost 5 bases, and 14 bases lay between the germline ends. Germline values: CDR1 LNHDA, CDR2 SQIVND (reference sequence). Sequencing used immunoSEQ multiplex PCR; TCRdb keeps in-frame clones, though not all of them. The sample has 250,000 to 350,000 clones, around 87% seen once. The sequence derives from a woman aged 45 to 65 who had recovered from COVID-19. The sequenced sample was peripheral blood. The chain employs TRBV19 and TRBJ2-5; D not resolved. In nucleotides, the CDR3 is TGTGCCAGTAGTACGTCCGTATCGGTGGAGACCCAGTACTTC. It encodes CASSTSVSVETQYF. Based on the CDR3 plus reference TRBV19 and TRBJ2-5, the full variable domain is DGGITQSPKYLFRKEGQNVTLSCEQNLNHDAMYWYRQDPGQGLRLIYYSQIVNDFQKGDIAEGYSVSREKKESFPLTVTSAQKNPTAFYLCASSTSVSVETQYFGPGTRLLVL.